This TCR beta chain was found in a study of shared clonotypes between healthy human individuals. Study background: Three plates each covered CD4 naive and memory; CD8 naive two, CD8 memory one.

In the original workflow: ImmunoSEQ supplied junction-only sequences lacking quality scores, so filtering was different. TCRdb's table, derived via immunoSEQ multiplex PCR, lists solely in-frame clones and lacks some. The V and J calls and the clone size are those of that table, but D and trimming were determined from the DNA. Of about 1.1 million clones listed, 75% to 80% are singletons. The V end was cut by 4 bases, the J end by 2 bases, with 9 bases between. Germline-derived CDR1 and CDR2 are MDHEN and SYDVKM. The CDR3 runs to 14 residues. To note about this clone: Its antigen remains unknown.

Findings and caveats of the study: Approximately 4.5% was the fraction of naive CD4 clonotypes found shared across a few donors.

Source material: memory CD4+ T cells from PBMCs. As to subset: CD45RA-negative fraction. This chain joins TRBV28 and TRBJ1-5; D is uncertain. The clonotype was recovered from a man aged 18 to 30 in good health. Some clones in this sample may be carry-over from other donors' samples. Written as DNA, the CDR3 is TGTGCCAGCAGTTCCGCTCTTGGCAATCAGCCCCAGCATTTT. Amino acids: CASSSALGNQPQHF.